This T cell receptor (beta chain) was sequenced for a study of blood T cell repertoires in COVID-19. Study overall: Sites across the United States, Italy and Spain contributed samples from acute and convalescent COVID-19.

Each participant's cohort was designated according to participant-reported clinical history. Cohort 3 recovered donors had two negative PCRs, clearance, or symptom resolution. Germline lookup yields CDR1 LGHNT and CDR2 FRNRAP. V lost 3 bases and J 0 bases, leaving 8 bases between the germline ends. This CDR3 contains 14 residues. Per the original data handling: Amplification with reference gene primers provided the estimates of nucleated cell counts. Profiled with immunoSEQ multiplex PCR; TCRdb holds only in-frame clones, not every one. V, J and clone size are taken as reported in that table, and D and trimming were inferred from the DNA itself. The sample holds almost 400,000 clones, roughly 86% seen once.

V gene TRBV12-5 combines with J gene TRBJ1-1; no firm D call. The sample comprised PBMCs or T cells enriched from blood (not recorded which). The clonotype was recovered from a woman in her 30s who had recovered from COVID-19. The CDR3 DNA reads TGTGCTAGTGGTTTCCAGGTGATGAACACTGAAGCTTTCTTT. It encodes CASGFQVMNTEAFF.